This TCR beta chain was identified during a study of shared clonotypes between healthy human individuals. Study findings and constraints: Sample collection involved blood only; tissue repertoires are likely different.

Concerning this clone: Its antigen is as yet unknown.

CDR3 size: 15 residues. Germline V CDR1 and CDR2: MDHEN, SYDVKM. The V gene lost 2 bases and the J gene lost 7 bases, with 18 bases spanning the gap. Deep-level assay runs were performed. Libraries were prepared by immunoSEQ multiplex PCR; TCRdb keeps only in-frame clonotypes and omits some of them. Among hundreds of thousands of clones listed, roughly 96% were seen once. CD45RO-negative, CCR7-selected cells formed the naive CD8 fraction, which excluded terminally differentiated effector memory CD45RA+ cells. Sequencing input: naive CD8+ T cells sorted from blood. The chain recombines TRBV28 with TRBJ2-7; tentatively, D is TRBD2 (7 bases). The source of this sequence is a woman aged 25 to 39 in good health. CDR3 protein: CASSLRGARGGEQYF. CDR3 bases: TGTGCCAGCAGTTTAAGGGGGGCCCGCGGGGGTGAGCAGTACTTC.